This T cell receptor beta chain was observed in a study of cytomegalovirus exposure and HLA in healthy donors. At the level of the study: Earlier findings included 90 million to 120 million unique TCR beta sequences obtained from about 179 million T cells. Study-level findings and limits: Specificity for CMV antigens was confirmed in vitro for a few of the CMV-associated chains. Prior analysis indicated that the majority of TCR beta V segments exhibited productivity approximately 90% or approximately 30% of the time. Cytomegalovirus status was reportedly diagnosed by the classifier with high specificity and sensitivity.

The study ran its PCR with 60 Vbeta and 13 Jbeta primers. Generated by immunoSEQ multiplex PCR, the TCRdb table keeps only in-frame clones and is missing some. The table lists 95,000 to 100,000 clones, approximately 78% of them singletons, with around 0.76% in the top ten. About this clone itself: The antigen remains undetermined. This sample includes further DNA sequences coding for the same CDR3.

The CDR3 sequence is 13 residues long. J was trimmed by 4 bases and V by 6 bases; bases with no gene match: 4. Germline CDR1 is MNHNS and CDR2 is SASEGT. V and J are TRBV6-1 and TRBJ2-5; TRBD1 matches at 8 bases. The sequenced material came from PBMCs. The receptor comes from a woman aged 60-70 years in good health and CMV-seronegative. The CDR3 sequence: CASSRDRGETQYF. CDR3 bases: TGTGCCAGCAGCCGCGACAGGGGAGAGACCCAGTACTTC.